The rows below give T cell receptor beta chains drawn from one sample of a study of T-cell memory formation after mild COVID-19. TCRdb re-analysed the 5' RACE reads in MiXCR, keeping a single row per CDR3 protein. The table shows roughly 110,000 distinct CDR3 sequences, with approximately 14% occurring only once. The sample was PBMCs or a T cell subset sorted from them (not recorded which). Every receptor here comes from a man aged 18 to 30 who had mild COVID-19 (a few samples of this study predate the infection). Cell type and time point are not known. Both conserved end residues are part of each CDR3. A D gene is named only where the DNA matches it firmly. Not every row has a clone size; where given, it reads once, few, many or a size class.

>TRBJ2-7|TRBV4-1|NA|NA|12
TGCGCCAGCAGCCAGGACATGTACGAGCAGTACTTC
CASSQDMYEQYF
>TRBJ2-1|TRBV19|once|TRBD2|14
TGTGCCAGTAGTACCCCTCCGGGACTAGCTGAGCAGTTCTTC
CASSTPPGLAEQFF
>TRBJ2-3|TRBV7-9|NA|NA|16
TGTGCCAGCAGCACAAGACAGGTTGGGACAATAAATACGCAGTATTTT
CASSTRQVGTINTQYF
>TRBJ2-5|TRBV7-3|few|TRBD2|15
TGTGCCAGCAGCTTCGTAGCGGGGGGGCTCGAGACCCAGTACTTC
CASSFVAGGLETQYF
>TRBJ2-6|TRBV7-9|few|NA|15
TGTGCCAGCAGCTATTACTTCTCTGGGGCCAACGTCCTGACTTTC
CASSYYFSGANVLTF
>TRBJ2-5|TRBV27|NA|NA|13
TGTGCCAGCAGCCGCTCCGGACCGGGGACCCAGTACTTC
CASSRSGPGTQYF
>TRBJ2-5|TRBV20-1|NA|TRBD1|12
TGCAGTCGACAGGGGCCGGGGGAGACCCAGTACTTC
CSRQGPGETQYF
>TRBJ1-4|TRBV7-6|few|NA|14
TGTGCCAGCAAAAGGGAGGCAGGGCGTGAAAAACTGTTTTTT
CASKREAGREKLFF
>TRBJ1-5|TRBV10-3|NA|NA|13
TGTGCCATCAGGGGGACCGACTACCAGCCCCAGCATTTT
CAIRGTDYQPQHF
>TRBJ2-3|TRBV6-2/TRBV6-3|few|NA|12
TGTGCCAGTGGGGCCTGGCAAGATACGCAGTATTTT
CASGAWQDTQYF
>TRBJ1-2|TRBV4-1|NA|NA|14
TGCGCCAGCAGCCAAGTCGCAGACCTCTATGGCTACACCTTC
CASSQVADLYGYTF